The rows below give T cell receptor beta chains drawn from one sample of a study of CD4 T cells in lung cancer. Only in-frame clones appear in the TCRdb table, and some are missing; sequencing was by immunoSEQ multiplex PCR. The data hold over 8,000 clones, with around 66% observed a single time. The sample comprised normal lung tissue taken away from the tumor. These receptor sequences come from a man aged 55 to 70 with non-small cell lung cancer. CDR3s include the opening cysteine and the closing phenylalanine or tryptophan. The D gene is left open where the match is weak. The size entry is marked missing in some rows and otherwise reads once, few, many or a size class.

d_call clone_size j_call v_call cdr3_aa cdr3_nt
. few TRBJ1-1 TRBV15 CATSRVQNTEAFF TGTGCCACCAGCAGAGTCCAGAACACTGAAGCTTTCTTT
. . TRBJ2-1 TRBV14 CASSRDWKYNEQFF TGTGCCAGCAGCCGGGACTGGAAATACAATGAGCAGTTCTTC
TRBD1 . TRBJ2-7 TRBV19 CASSFRDRDYEQYF TGTGCCAGTAGTTTCCGGGACAGGGACTACGAGCAGTACTTC
TRBD1 . TRBJ1-2 TRBV27 CASRFTGELNGYTF TGTGCCAGCAGATTTACAGGGGAGCTTAATGGCTACACCTTC
. . TRBJ1-1 TRBV21-1 CASSKCRGGNTEAFF TGTGCCAGCAGCAAATGTCGAGGTGGGAACACTGAAGCTTTCTTT
TRBD2 few TRBJ2-1 TRBV10-3 CAISPRAGDNEQFF TGTGCCATCAGCCCCAGAGCGGGAGATAATGAGCAGTTCTTC
TRBD1 . TRBJ1-2 TRBV2 CASAAQGGLGYTF TGTGCCAGCGCCGCGCAGGGGGGACTGGGCTACACCTTC
. . TRBJ1-2 TRBV4-1 CASSQVPGVDGYTF TGCGCCAGCAGCCAAGTCCCAGGGGTGGATGGCTACACCTTC
. . TRBJ2-3 TRBV10-1 CASSDLREADTQYF TGCGCCAGCAGTGACCTCAGGGAAGCGGATACGCAGTATTTT
. medium-sized TRBJ2-5 TRBV6-5 CASSPGIGQETQYF TGTGCCAGCAGTCCGGGAATTGGCCAGGAGACCCAGTACTTC
TRBD2 . TRBJ2-1 TRBV9 CASSPSGTSREQFF TGTGCCAGCAGCCCGAGCGGGACCAGCCGAGAGCAGTTCTTC
TRBD1 . TRBJ1-1 TRBV2 CASSFDLGQGNTEAFF TGTGCCAGCAGTTTTGATCTCGGACAGGGGAACACTGAAGCTTTCTTT
TRBD1 . TRBJ1-6 TRBV4-1 CASSLPDRVNSPLHF TGCGCCAGCAGCCTCCCGGACAGGGTTAATTCACCCCTCCACTTT
TRBD2 . TRBJ2-1 TRBV7-3 CASSLKPSGSLYNEQFF TGTGCCAGCAGCCTAAAGCCTAGCGGGAGCCTGTACAATGAGCAGTTCTTC
. . TRBJ1-1 TRBV5-6 CASSLIGVMNTEAFF TGTGCCAGCAGCTTGATCGGGGTTATGAACACTGAAGCTTTCTTT
. . TRBJ1-1 TRBV27 CASSLVTDITEAFF TGTGCCAGCAGTTTAGTGACAGACATCACTGAAGCTTTCTTT
. . TRBJ2-5 TRBV28 CASSPRQQVGSQYF TGTGCCAGCAGTCCTAGACAGCAAGTTGGGTCCCAGTACTTC
TRBD2 few TRBJ2-3 TRBV29-1 CSVEFLLAGVAVNTQYF TGCAGCGTTGAATTTCTCCTAGCGGGGGTTGCGGTGAATACGCAGTATTTT
TRBD1 . TRBJ1-1 TRBV29-1 CSARTGATEAFF TGCAGCGCCCGGACAGGGGCCACTGAAGCTTTCTTT
. . TRBJ2-5 TRBV7-6 CASSLGGFTAVRETQYF TGTGCCAGCAGCTTAGGCGGGTTTACAGCGGTTCGAGAGACCCAGTACTTC
TRBD2 . TRBJ2-3 TRBV11-2 CASSSTSGRADTQYF TGTGCCAGCAGCTCAACTAGCGGGAGAGCCGATACGCAGTATTTT
. medium-sized TRBJ1-1 TRBV10-3 CATGQMNTEAFF TGTGCCACCGGACAGATGAACACTGAAGCTTTCTTT
. . TRBJ2-4 TRBV19 CASSNPSGAKNIQYF TGTGCCAGTAGTAACCCATCAGGGGCCAAAAACATTCAGTACTTC
. medium-sized TRBJ1-4 TRBV29-1 CSVGGPGAEKLFF TGCAGCGTTGGGGGGCCAGGGGCTGAAAAACTGTTTTTT
TRBD2 . TRBJ2-1 TRBV4-2 CASSPSGRAYNEQFF TGTGCCAGCAGCCCTAGCGGGAGAGCGTACAATGAGCAGTTCTTC
. . TRBJ1-3 TRBV4-1 CASSQGTVGNTIYF TGCGCCAGCAGCCAAGGGACAGTGGGAAACACCATATATTTT
TRBD1 few TRBJ1-2 TRBV6-4 CATFNTGGGGYTF TGTGCCACCTTCAACACAGGGGGCGGAGGCTACACCTTC
. . TRBJ1-1 TRBV6-1 CASSEALRAHGDTEAFF TGTGCCAGCAGTGAAGCGCTCAGGGCCCATGGTGACACTGAAGCTTTCTTT
TRBD1 . TRBJ1-6 TRBV27 CASSSGTVYNSPLHF TGTGCCAGCAGTAGTGGGACAGTCTATAATTCACCCCTCCACTTT
TRBD2 . TRBJ2-5 TRBV4-1 CASSQAGTSGSERQETQYF TGCGCCAGCAGCCAGGCCGGGACTAGCGGGAGCGAAAGACAAGAGACCCAGTACTTC
. . TRBJ2-7 TRBV7-9 CASTTDTPPYEQYF TGTGCCAGCACTACTGACACTCCTCCCTACGAGCAGTACTTC
. . TRBJ1-1 TRBV14 CASSRTGEGTEAFF TGTGCCAGCAGCCGCACCGGGGAGGGCACTGAAGCTTTCTTT
. . TRBJ1-2 TRBV5-1 CASSFTLSGDGYTF TGCGCCAGCAGCTTTACACTCTCGGGGGATGGCTACACCTTC
TRBD1 once TRBJ1-1 TRBV29-1 CSVRTGGTEAFF TGCAGCGTACGGACAGGGGGCACTGAAGCTTTCTTT
. . TRBJ1-1 TRBV28 CASSLPPRNTEAFF TGTGCCAGCAGTTTACCCCCCAGGAACACTGAAGCTTTCTTT
. medium-sized TRBJ2-1 TRBV6-1 CASTFAGADNEQFF TGTGCCAGCACCTTCGCTGGGGCAGACAATGAGCAGTTCTTC
TRBD2 . TRBJ2-3 TRBV6-4 CASSDSLAGGPDTQYF TGTGCCAGCAGTGACTCGCTAGCGGGAGGGCCAGATACGCAGTATTTT
. . TRBJ2-3 TRBV7-9 CASSLVTGQRDTQYF TGTGCCAGCAGCTTAGTGACAGGCCAGCGGGATACGCAGTATTTT
. . TRBJ2-5 TRBV6-1 CASSDPPLGRQETQYF TGTGCCAGCAGTGATCCCCCCTTAGGGAGACAAGAGACCCAGTACTTC
TRBD1 . TRBJ2-7 TRBV7-9 CASSLDRTGVSYEQYF TGTGCCAGCAGCTTAGATCGCACAGGGGTCTCCTACGAGCAGTACTTC
. . TRBJ1-3 TRBV9 CASSGPPGNTIYF TGTGCCAGCAGCGGGCCTCCTGGAAACACCATATATTTT
. few TRBJ1-4 TRBV25-1 CASSDLGPNEKLFF TGTGCCAGCAGTGATTTGGGGCCTAATGAAAAACTGTTTTTT
TRBD1 . TRBJ1-3 TRBV29-1 CSVEDRVRGNTIYF TGCAGCGTTGAGGACAGGGTTAGAGGAAACACCATATATTTT
. medium-sized TRBJ1-2 TRBV19 CASSEGTSSGYTF TGTGCCAGTAGTGAGGGTACCTCTTCTGGCTACACCTTC
TRBD1 . TRBJ1-2 TRBV6-5 CASSYRTGGNSGYTF TGTGCCAGCAGTTACCGGACAGGGGGCAATTCTGGCTACACCTTC
. . TRBJ2-5 TRBV6-1 CASLIDAMSETQYF TGTGCCAGCCTGATAGATGCTATGTCAGAGACCCAGTACTTC
TRBD1 . TRBJ1-5 TRBV10-3 CAISDTGGGQPQHF TGTGCCATCAGTGATACAGGGGGCGGCCAGCCCCAGCATTTT
TRBD1 . TRBJ2-2 TRBV4-1 CASSRKSPGDRGGTGELFF TGCGCCAGCAGCCGGAAAAGTCCCGGGGACAGGGGTGGCACCGGGGAGCTGTTTTTT
TRBD1 . TRBJ2-7 TRBV5-1 CASSRDRGYEQYF TGCGCCAGCAGCCGGGACAGAGGTTACGAGCAGTACTTC
TRBD1 . TRBJ1-2 TRBV2 CASSKDRGPTSYGYTF TGTGCCAGCAGTAAGGACAGGGGGCCCACCTCCTATGGCTACACCTTC
. . TRBJ1-2 TRBV7-9 CASSLEELNYTF TGTGCCAGCAGCTTAGAGGAGTTAAACTACACCTTC
TRBD2 . TRBJ2-5 TRBV15 CATSRPLAGGETQYF TGTGCCACCAGCAGACCCCTAGCGGGTGGGGAGACCCAGTACTTC
TRBD2 . TRBJ2-3 TRBV5-4 CASSQIAGVADTQYF TGTGCCAGCAGCCAGATAGCGGGAGTTGCAGATACGCAGTATTTT
. few TRBJ1-1 TRBV4-1 CASSLEGGGTEAFF TGCGCCAGCAGCCTAGAGGGGGGAGGGACTGAAGCTTTCTTT
. . TRBJ1-6 TRBV5-4 CASSSDGSRNSPLHF TGTGCCAGCAGCTCGGATGGGAGTCGTAATTCACCCCTCCACTTT